What follows describes a single TCR beta chain. No antigen is known for it. The CDR3 runs 14 residues. The germline CDR1 and CDR2 sequences are LNHDA and SQIVND (reference sequence). V lost 3 bases, J lost 7 bases, and 7 bases stayed unmatched. The entry originates in a study of cytomegalovirus exposure and HLA in healthy donors. Study observations and caveats: Three CMV-associated chains were confirmed in vitro to be specific for CMV antigens.

In the PCR, 60 Vbeta and 13 Jbeta primers were used. Some clones are missing from TCRdb's copy, which holds only in-frame ones; the method was immunoSEQ multiplex PCR. The table gives roughly 80,000 clones; the top ten clones make up less than 0.65% of it. The chain uses TRBV19 and TRBJ2-7; 9 positions agree with TRBD1. Sequenced material: PBMCs. This clonotype was sampled from a man between 45 and 60 years old in good health and CMV-seronegative. This CDR3 is CASSISQGAGEQYF. The CDR3 DNA reads as TGTGCCAGTAGTATTTCACAGGGGGCTGGTGAGCAGTACTTC.